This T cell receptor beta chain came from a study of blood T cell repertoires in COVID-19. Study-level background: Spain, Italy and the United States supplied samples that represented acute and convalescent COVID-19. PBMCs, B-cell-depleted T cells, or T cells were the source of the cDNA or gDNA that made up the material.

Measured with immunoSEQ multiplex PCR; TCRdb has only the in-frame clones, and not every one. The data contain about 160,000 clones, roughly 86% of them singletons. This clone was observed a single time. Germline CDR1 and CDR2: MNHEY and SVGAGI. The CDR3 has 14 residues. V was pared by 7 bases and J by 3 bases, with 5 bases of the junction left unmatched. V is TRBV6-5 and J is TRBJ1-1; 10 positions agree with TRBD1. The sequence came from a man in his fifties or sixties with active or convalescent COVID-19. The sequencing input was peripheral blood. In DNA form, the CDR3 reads TGTGCCAGCATGCCGGGACAGGGGTACACTGAAGCTTTCTTT. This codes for CASMPGQGYTEAFF.